This T cell receptor (beta chain) was captured by sequencing in a study of PD-1 blockade in classical Hodgkin lymphoma (dated by TCRdb to the early 2020s). In the study overall: Nivolumab dosing was 3 mg/kg intravenously every 2 weeks, continuing until either disease progression or unacceptable toxicity. The study used TCR beta sequencing and CyTOF to define a peripheral blood immune signature of response to PD-1 blockade in classical Hodgkin lymphoma.

Explained via the paper, the time point label denotes: cycle 2 day 1 (C2D1) of nivolumab. All trial patients had relapsed after autologous stem cell transplantation, with cohorts A, B and C differing in prior brentuximab vedotin exposure. The trial cohort was composed of approximately 60 patients with relapsed/refractory classical Hodgkin lymphoma, for whom complete response, partial response or progressive disease was recorded as best overall response. In the multi-cohort phase II CheckMate 205 trial, trial patients received single-agent nivolumab. An independent review committee assessed best overall response using the 2007 International Working Group response criteria. Trial PBMCs were collected immediately before nivolumab initiation (C1D1) and during therapy at cycle 2 day 1 and cycle 4 day 1. Peripheral blood was collected in 8 mL Vacutainer Cell Preparation Tubes, from which PBMCs were isolated by centrifugation and then cryopreserved.

A remark on this clone: The clone's antigen remains unknown. It has no much larger one-base neighbor in the sample; base qualities were not kept.

The germline V gene supplies CDR1 SGHVS and CDR2 FQNEAQ. The CDR3 measures 14 amino acids from cysteine to phenylalanine. CDR3 DNA is the only sequence kept; it has 42 bases, read in frame from the first base. V is reduced by 5 bases and J by 4 bases, leaving a spacing of 9 bases between them. The Qiagen DNeasy kit was used to extract genomic DNA from unsorted PBMCs and from the negatively selected CD4+ and CD8+ fractions. TCR beta CDR3 regions were subjected to amplification by immunoSEQ multiplex PCR with primers that anneal to V and J segments. A synthetic immune receptor repertoire was used to minimize amplification bias, and remaining bias was computationally removed after sequencing. For the original study's pipeline: Custom Python scripts were used to quantify repertoire diversity as the Shannon entropy index. Unsorted, CD4+ and CD8+ repertoires were analyzed separately, except for combined analyses in which CD4+ and CD8+ sequences were merged in silico. Clonal expansion was defined as at least a 2-fold frequency increase after treatment relative to C1D1, with a pseudocount of 0.5 for undetected baseline clones. Clones with 0 or 1 copy at C1D1 were classified as singleton clones, and clones with 2 or more copies were classified as non-singleton clones. Clones expanded in unsorted samples were assigned a CD4+, CD8+ or unknown annotation through matching of protein sequences in sorted samples from the same patient. Wilcoxon tests were applied to paired samples to test diversity changes from C1D1 to C4D1. The source is immuneACCESS, and TCRdb retained only in-frame sequences with V and J called. Part of the clones is not carried over; for the studies checked, unresolved V genes explain less than half of this, and the remainder is unexplained. V, J and clone size were drawn from that table, and D and trimming were deduced from the DNA. For this sample there are more than 40,000 clones; roughly three quarters appear just once. The biggest ten clones account for approximately 3% of the sample.

Points the paper makes about the study in general: Lower diversity was observed in patients in whom nivolumab was started less than 1 year after ASCT, and these patients were excluded from later analyses so that confounding by immune reconstitution would be avoided. CD4+ but not CD8+ TCR diversity rose significantly by C4D1 (p=0.0027 vs p=0.16), most apparent in complete responders (p=0.02). Only a single clinical trial cohort was studied, and what caused the repertoire differences, possibly disease activity or prior therapy, remained undefined. Among trial patients, those achieving complete response had baseline diversity similar to that of newly diagnosed patients, while diversity was significantly lower in partial responders and progressors. Baseline TCR diversity was reported as lower in newly diagnosed patients than in healthy donors, and lower still in relapsed/refractory patients.

Material: peripheral blood mononuclear cells (PBMCs), obtained before the second cycle of nivolumab. This clonotype was sampled from a human donor with classical Hodgkin lymphoma. The receptor chain draws on TRBV7-8 and TRBJ1-6; no confident D gene assignment can be made. The CDR3 amino acid sequence is: CASSPVRYNSPLHF. The DNA reads as follows: TGTGCCAGCAGCCCCGTGAGATATAATTCACCCCTCCACTTT. The CDR3, completed at both ends by the reference TRBV7-8 and TRBJ1-6 genes, gives the full variable domain GAGVSQSPRYKVAKRGQDVALRCDPISGHVSLFWYQQALGQGPEFLTYFQNEAQLDKSGLPSDRFFAERPEGSVSTLKIQRTQQEDSAVYLCASSPVRYNSPLHFGNGTRLTVT.